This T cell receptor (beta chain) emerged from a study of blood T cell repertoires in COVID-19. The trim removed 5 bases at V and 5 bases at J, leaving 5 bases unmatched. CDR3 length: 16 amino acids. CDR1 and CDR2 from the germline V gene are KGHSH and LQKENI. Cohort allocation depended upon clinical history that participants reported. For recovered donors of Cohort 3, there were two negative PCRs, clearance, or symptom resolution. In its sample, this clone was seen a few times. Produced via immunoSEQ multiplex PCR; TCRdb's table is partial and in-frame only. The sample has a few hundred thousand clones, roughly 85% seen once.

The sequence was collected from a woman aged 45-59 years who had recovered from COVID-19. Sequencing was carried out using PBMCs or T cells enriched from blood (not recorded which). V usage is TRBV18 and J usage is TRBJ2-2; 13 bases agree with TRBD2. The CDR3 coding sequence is TGTGCCAGCTCATACCGGACTAGCGGGAGAACCGGGGAGCTGTTTTTT. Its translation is CASSYRTSGRTGELFF.